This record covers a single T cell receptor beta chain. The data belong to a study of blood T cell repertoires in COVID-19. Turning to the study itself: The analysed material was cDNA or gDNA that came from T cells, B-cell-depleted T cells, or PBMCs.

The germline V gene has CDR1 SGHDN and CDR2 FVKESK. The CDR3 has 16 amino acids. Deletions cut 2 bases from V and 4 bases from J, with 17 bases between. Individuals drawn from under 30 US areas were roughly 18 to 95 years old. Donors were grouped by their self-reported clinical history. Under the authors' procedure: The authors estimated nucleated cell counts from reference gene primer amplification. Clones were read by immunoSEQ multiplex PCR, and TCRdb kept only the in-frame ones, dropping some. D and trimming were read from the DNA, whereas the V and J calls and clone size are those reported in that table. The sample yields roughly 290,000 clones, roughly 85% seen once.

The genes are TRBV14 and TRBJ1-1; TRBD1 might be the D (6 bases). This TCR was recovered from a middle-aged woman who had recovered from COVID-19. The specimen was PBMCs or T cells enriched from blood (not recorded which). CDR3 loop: CASSQLSGGRLTEAFF. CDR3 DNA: TGTGCCAGCAGCCAACTCTCGGGGGGGCGCCTCACTGAAGCTTTCTTT.